The 15 T cell receptor beta chains listed next were all sequenced from one sample in a study of T-cell memory formation after mild COVID-19 (dated by TCRdb to 2020 to 2023). Receptor amplification or capture employed 5' RACE. TCRdb records Illumina NovaSeq 6000 as the sequencer. In-frame beta chains were kept once TCRdb had trimmed the public reads at Q25 with fastp and called clones with MiXCR. Each entry is one CDR3 protein sequence, shown with its most common DNA and genes. This sample has 100,000 to 150,000 distinct CDR3 sequences in its table, and more than 15% of those were observed once. The ten biggest clones cover 5% to 5.5% of the sample. Source material: PBMCs or a T cell subset sorted from them (not recorded which). The receptors shown here come from a man between 18 and 29 years old who had mild COVID-19 (a few samples of this study predate the infection). The sample titles of this study are shuffled in the database, so cell type and time point are left out; the donor was told from shared clones.

This clonotype was seen a handful of times. The chain combines TRBV6-2 or TRBV6-3 with TRBJ2-7, with D perhaps being TRBD1 or TRBD2 (5 bases each). Trimming stripped 7 bases from V and 4 bases from J, with 8 bases between. CDR3 size: 11 residues. Germline V gene lookup returns CDR1 MNHEY and CDR2 SVGEGT. CDR3 loop: CASKGSYEQYF. For the CDR3, the DNA is TGTGCCAGCAAGGGGAGTTACGAGCAGTACTTC.

Only a few counts were recorded for this clonotype. CDR3: CAWSYRTEAFF. The CDR3 bases are TGTGCCTGGAGTTATAGGACTGAAGCTTTCTTT. The genes are TRBV30 and TRBJ1-1; no clear D. The V gene's germline CDR1 is GTSNPN and CDR2 SVGIG (reference sequence). The CDR3 consists of 11 residues. V was cut by 2 bases and J by 5 bases, with 6 bases left in between. The variable domain in full, with the rest retrieved from reference TRBV30 and TRBJ1-1, is SQTIHQWPATLVQPVGSPLSLECTVEGTSNPNLYWYRQAAGRGLQLLFYSVGIGQISSEVPQNLSASRPQDRQFILSSKKLLLSDSGFYLCAWSYRTEAFFGQGTRLTVV.

The chain employs TRBV4-2 and TRBJ2-5, with D possibly being TRBD2 (6 bases). V shed 1 base and J shed 5 bases, with 11 bases lying between them. Germline V gene data show CDR1 as LGHNA and CDR2 as YNFKEQ. The CDR3 length is 14 residues. The CDR3 loop is CASSQARGMETQYF. The CDR3 DNA reads as TGTGCCAGCAGCCAAGCTCGCGGGATGGAGACCCAGTACTTC.

V is TRBV2 and J is TRBJ2-7; the D is unclear. The CDR3 length is 11 residues. Trimming removed 11 bases at V and 1 base at J, with 9 bases between. Per germline, CDR1 SNHLY and CDR2 FYNNEI. The DNA for the CDR3 is TGTGCCGGCCAGAGTTCCTACGAGCAGTACTTC. Translation: CAGQSSYEQYF. Combining the CDR3 with reference TRBV2 and TRBJ2-7 gives the whole variable domain EPEVTQTPSHQVTQMGQEVILRCVPISNHLYFYWYRQILGQKVEFLVSFYNNEISEKSEIFDDQFSVERPDGSNFTLKIRSTKLEDSAMYFCAGQSSYEQYFGPGTRLTVT.

Ten or more counts support this clonotype. V and J are TRBV20-1 and TRBJ1-6; possible D gene TRBD1, 5 bases. CDR1 and CDR2 (germline): DFQATT, SNEGSKA (reference sequence). The length of the CDR3 is 13 residues. V was shortened by 1 base and J by 9 bases, with 10 bases between the two germline ends. CDR3 sequence: CSARGGGASPLHF. The CDR3 bases are TGCAGTGCTAGAGGCGGCGGGGCTTCACCCCTCCACTTT.

The chain uses TRBV12-3 or TRBV12-4 and TRBJ2-7; perhaps TRBD2 as D (6 bases). The CDR3 totals 13 residues. Trimming shortened V by 5 bases and J by 6 bases, and 14 bases separated the two germline ends. The CDR3 DNA reads as TGTGCCAGCAGTCCATCCGGGGGTGGCGAGCAGTACTTC. It codes for CASSPSGGGEQYF.

This clonotype was observed a few times. CDR3 loop: CASSLAPSTDTQYF. CDR3 coding DNA: TGTGCCAGCAGCTTAGCGCCATCCACAGATACGCAGTATTTT. This chain links TRBV7-2 with TRBJ2-3; no reliable D call. Trimming left V 0 bases short and J 2 bases short, with 6 bases between. CDR1 is SGHTA and CDR2 is FQGNSA in the germline V gene. The CDR3 runs 14 residues.

This clonotype was seen only a few times. Here the CDR3 DNA reads TGCAGTGCTAGCAACCGGGACACCCCTCGGAACGAGCAGTACGTC. Translating gives CSASNRDTPRNEQYV. The chain couples TRBV20-1 to TRBJ2-7; D possibly corresponds to TRBD1 (6 bases). CDR3 length: 15 amino acids. Trimming took 3 bases from V and 5 from J, leaving 20 bases between them. From germline, CDR1 is DFQATT and CDR2 SNEGSKA (reference sequence).

This clonotype was counted between two and nine times. The CDR3 sequence: CASTGLAGDLYEQYV. In DNA form, the CDR3 reads TGTGCCAGCACAGGACTAGCGGGGGACCTTTACGAGCAGTACGTC. This chain links TRBV6-6 with TRBJ2-7, with 13 bases lining up with TRBD2. CDR3 length equals 15 residues. In germline, CDR1 is MNHNY, CDR2 SVGAGI (reference sequence). V shed 7 bases, J shed 4 bases, and the junction held 7 bases outside the gene matches.

The V gene is TRBV5-4, the J gene TRBJ2-1, with a weak D call TRBD2 (5 bases). Between the trimmed V and J ends, which lost 1 base and 0 bases, there was a span of 11 bases. The CDR3 is made up of 16 amino acids. Germline lookup yields CDR1 SGHNT and CDR2 YYREEE (reference sequence). DNA of the CDR3: TGTGCCAGCAGCTTGCAACAAGGGAGCTCCTACAATGAGCAGTTCTTC. Protein sequence: CASSLQQGSSYNEQFF. The full variable domain, with the rest looked up from reference TRBV5-4 and TRBJ2-1, is ETGVTQSPTHLIKTRGQQVTLRCSSQSGHNTVSWYQQALGQGPQFIFQYYREEENGRGNFPPRFSGLQFPNYSSELNVNALELDDSALYLCASSLQQGSSYNEQFFGPGTRLTVL.

In DNA form, the CDR3 reads TGTGCCAGCAGCTTAGGGGAGCGGGGTGGAGATACGCAGTATTTT. Translation: CASSLGERGGDTQYF. The chain recombines TRBV7-3 with TRBJ2-3; 7 nucleotides match TRBD2. Germline values: CDR1 SGHTA, CDR2 FQGTGA. This CDR3 is 15 amino acids long. V dropped 2 bases and J dropped 5; count of bases not matched to a gene: 7. Based on the CDR3 plus reference TRBV7-3 and TRBJ2-3, the full variable domain is GAGVSQTPSNKVTEKGKYVELRCDPISGHTALYWYRQSLGQGPEFLIYFQGTGAADDSGLPNDRFFAVRPEGSVSTLKIQRTERGDSAVYLCASSLGERGGDTQYFGPGTRLTVL.

The chain is built from TRBV28 and TRBJ2-7; tentative D call: TRBD2 (6 bases). Germline values: CDR1 MDHEN, CDR2 SYDVKM. The ends were cut back, 8 bases at V and 2 bases at J, with 19 bases in the middle. This CDR3 has 15 amino acids. CDR3 sequence reads: CASGPGSGGAYEQYF. In nucleotides, the CDR3 is TGTGCCAGCGGGCCGGGGTCTGGCGGGGCCTACGAGCAGTACTTC.

This clonotype was recorded at least ten times. The chain couples TRBV12-3 or TRBV12-4 to TRBJ1-2; D is possibly TRBD1 (6 bases). The CDR3 spans 15 residues. V was trimmed by 6 bases and J by 4 bases, leaving 18 bases between them. The CDR3 is CASSSDRKPSYGYTF. The DNA of the CDR3 is TGTGCCAGCAGCTCCGACAGGAAACCCTCCTATGGCTACACCTTC.

This clonotype has at least ten counts. The rearrangement links TRBV7-6 to TRBJ2-1, with D perhaps being TRBD1 or TRBD2 (5 bases each). V was pared by 4 bases and J by 6 bases, with 16 bases between. This CDR3 has 15 residues. Germline V gene sequence: CDR1 SGHVS, CDR2 FNYEAQ. The CDR3 loop is CASSSPGSGSNEQFF. For the CDR3, the DNA is TGTGCCAGCAGCTCACCAGGGTCGGGGAGCAATGAGCAGTTCTTC. The full variable domain, its missing parts supplied by reference TRBV7-6 and TRBJ2-1, is GAGVSQSPRYKVTKRGQDVALRCDPISGHVSLYWYRQALGQGPEFLTYFNYEAQQDKSGLPNDRFSAERPEGSISTLTIQRTEQRDSAMYRCASSSPGSGSNEQFFGPGTRLTVL.

This clonotype has a handful of counts. The rearrangement uses TRBV25-1 and TRBJ1-6, with 7 bases identical to TRBD1. V was pared by 4 bases and J by 7 bases, with 4 bases of the junction left unmatched. The CDR3 length is 14 residues. Germline CDR1 MGHDK, CDR2 SYGVNS. CDR3 loop: CASSGGTANSPLHF. For the CDR3, the DNA is TGTGCCAGCAGTGGGGGGACAGCAAATTCACCCCTCCACTTT.